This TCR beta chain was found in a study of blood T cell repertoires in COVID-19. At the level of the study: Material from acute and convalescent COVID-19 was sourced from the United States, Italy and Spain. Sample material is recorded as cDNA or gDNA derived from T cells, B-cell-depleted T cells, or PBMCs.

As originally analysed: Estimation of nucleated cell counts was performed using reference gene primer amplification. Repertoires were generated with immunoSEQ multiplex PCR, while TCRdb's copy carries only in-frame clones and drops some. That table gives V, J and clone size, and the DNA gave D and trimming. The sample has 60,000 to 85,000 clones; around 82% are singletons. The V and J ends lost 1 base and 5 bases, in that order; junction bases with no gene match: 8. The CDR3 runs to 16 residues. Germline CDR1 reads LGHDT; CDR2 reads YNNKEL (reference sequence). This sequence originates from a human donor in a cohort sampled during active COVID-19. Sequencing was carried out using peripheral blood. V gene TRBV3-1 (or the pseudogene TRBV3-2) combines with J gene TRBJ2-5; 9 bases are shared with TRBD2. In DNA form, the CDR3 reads TGTGCCAGCAGCCAAGCGGCTAGCGGGATCGGGGAGACCCAGTACTTC. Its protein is CASSQAASGIGETQYF.